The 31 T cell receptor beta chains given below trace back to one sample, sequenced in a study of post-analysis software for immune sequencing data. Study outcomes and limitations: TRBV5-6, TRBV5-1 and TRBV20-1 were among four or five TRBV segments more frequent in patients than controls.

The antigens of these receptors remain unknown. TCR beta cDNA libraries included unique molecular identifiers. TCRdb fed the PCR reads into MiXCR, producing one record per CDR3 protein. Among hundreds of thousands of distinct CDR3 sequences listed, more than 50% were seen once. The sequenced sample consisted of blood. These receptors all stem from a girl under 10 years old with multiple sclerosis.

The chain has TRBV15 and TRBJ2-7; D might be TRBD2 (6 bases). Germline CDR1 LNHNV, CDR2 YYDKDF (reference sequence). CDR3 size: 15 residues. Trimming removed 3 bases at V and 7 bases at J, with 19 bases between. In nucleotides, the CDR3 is TGTGCCACCAGCAGGCGGGGACGGTCCTTCGGGGAGCAGTACTTC. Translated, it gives CATSRRGRSFGEQYF.

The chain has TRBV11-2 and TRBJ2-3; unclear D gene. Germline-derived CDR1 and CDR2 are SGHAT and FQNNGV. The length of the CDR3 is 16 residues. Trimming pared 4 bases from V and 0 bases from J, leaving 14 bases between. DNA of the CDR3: TGTGCCAGCAGCTCCCCAGCAGGATCTAGCACAGATACGCAGTATTTT. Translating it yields CASSSPAGSSTDTQYF.

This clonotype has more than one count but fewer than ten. CDR3 amino acids: CASSYNGEEGYGYTF. CDR3 DNA sequence: TGCGCCAGCAGCTATAACGGGGAAGAAGGCTATGGCTACACCTTC. This chain uses TRBV5-1 with TRBJ1-2; the D is unclear. V was shortened by 3 bases and J by 4 bases, with 16 bases between the two germline ends. Germline V CDR1 and CDR2: SGHRS, YFSETQ. The CDR3 consists of 15 residues.

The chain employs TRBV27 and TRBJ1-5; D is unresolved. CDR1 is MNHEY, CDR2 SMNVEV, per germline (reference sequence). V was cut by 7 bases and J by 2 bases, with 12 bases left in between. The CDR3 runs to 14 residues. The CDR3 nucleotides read TGTGCCAGCACTCGATTTTGGGGCAATCAGCCCCAGCATTTT. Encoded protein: CASTRFWGNQPQHF.

This CDR3 is CSVEDRGRTGELFF. The CDR3 DNA reads as TGCAGCGTTGAAGACAGGGGGCGCACCGGGGAGCTGTTTTTT. The V call is TRBV29-1, the J call TRBJ2-2; 8 nucleotides match TRBD1. The germline gives CDR1 SQVTM, CDR2 ANQGSEA. The CDR3 loop spans 14 amino acids. Trimming cost V 0 bases and J 4 bases; bases outside gene matches: 1.

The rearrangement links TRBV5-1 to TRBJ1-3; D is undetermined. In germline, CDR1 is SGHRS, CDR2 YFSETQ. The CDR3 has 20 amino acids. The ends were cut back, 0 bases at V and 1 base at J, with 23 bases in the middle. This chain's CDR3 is CASSLAQNSAIISSGNTIYF. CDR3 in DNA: TGCGCCAGCAGCTTGGCGCAGAACTCTGCTATCATCTCTTCTGGAAACACCATATATTTT.

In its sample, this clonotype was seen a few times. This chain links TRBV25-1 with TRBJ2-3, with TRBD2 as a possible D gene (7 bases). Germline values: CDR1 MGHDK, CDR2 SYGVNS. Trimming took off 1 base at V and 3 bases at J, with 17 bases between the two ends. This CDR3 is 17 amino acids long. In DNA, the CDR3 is TGTGCCAGCAGTGAATGGGGGGGGGCAGTTCCGACAGATACGCAGTATTTT. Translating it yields CASSEWGGAVPTDTQYF.

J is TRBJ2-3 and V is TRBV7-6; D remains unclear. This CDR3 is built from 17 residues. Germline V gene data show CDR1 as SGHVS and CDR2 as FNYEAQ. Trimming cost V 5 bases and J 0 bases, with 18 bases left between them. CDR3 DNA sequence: TGTGCCAGCAGCCTAGAGTCAAGTGGGTTTAGCACAGATACGCAGTATTTT. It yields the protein CASSLESSGFSTDTQYF.

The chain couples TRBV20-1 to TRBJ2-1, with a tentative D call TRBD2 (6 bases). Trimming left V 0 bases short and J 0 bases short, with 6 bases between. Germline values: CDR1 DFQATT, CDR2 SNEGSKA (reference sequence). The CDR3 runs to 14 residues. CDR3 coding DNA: TGCAGTGCTAGAGAGCGGGGCTCCTACAATGAGCAGTTCTTC. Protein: CSARERGSYNEQFF.

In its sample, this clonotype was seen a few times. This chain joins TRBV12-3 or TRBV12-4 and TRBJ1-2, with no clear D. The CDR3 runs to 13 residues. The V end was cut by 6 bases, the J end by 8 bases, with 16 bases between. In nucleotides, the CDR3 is TGTGCCAGCAGCTACGGCGATAGGGCCGGCTACACCTTC. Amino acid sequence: CASSYGDRAGYTF.

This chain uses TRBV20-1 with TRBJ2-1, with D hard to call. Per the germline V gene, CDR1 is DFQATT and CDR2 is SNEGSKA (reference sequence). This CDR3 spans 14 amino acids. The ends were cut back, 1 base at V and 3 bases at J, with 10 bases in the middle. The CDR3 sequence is CSARGTGFYNEQFF. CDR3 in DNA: TGCAGTGCTAGAGGAACCGGGTTCTACAATGAGCAGTTCTTC.

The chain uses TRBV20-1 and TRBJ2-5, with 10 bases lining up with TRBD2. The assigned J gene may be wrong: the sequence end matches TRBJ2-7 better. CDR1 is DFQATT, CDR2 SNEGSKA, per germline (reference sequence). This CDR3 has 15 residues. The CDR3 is CSARVVEREGYEQYF. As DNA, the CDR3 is TGCAGTGCTAGAGTAGTGGAGCGGGAGGGGTACGAGCAGTACTTC.

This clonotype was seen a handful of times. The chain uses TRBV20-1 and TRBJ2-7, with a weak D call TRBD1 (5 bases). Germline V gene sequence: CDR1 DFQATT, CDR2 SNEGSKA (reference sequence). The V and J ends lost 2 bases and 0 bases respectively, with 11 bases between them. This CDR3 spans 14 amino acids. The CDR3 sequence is CSARSRQLSYEQYF. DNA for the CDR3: TGCAGTGCTAGAAGCCGACAGCTCTCCTACGAGCAGTACTTC.

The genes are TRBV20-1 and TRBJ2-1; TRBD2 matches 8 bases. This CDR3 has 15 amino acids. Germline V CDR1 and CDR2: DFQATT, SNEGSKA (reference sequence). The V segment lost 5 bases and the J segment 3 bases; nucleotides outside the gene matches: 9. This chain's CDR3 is CSALRRAGDYNEQFF. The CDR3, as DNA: TGCAGTGCTCTTCGCCGAGCGGGAGACTACAATGAGCAGTTCTTC.

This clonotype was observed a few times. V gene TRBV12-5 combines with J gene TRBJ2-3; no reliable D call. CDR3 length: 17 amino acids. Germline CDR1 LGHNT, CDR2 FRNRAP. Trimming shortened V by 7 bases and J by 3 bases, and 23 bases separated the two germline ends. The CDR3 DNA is TGTGCTAGTGCTCAAATAGAGTTTTTCCCGGAAACAGATACGCAGTATTTT. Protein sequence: CASAQIEFFPETDTQYF.

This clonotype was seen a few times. The CDR3 reads CSASFRGTDTQYF. The CDR3, as DNA: TGCAGTGCTAGTTTCCGTGGGACAGATACGCAGTATTTT. V gene TRBV20-1 combines with J gene TRBJ2-3, with D uncertain. Between the trimmed V and J ends, which lost 3 bases and 3 bases, there was a span of 10 bases. Germline V gives CDR1 DFQATT, CDR2 SNEGSKA (reference sequence). CDR3 length equals 13 residues.

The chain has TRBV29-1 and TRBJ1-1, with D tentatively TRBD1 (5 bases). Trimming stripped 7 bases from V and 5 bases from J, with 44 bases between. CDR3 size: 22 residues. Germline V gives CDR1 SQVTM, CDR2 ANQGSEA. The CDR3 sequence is CSEDPFFTLQAPRSGRWTEAFF. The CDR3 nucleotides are TGCAGCGAAGACCCTTTCTTTACTTTACAGGCCCCGAGGTCAGGGCGGTGGACTGAAGCTTTCTTT.

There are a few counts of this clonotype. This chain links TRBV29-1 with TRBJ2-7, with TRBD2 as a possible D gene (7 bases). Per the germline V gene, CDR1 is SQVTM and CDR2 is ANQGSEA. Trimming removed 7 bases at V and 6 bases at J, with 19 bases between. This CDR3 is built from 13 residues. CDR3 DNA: TGCAGCGCCCAAGGGGGGGATCGACTCGAGCAGTACTTC. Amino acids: CSAQGGDRLEQYF.

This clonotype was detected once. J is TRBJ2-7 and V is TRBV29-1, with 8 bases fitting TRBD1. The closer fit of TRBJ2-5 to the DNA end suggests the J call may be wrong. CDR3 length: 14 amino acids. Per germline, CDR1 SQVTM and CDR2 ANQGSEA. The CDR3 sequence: CSVERLGQGETQYF. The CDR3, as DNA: TGCAGCGTTGAAAGGCTCGGACAGGGAGAGACCCAGTACTTC.

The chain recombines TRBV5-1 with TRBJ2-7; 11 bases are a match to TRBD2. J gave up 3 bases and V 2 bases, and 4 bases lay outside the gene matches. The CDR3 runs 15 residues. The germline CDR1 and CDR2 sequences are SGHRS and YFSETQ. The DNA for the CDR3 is TGCGCCAGCAGCTTCGGGACTAGCGGCTTCTACGAGCAGTACTTC. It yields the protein CASSFGTSGFYEQYF.

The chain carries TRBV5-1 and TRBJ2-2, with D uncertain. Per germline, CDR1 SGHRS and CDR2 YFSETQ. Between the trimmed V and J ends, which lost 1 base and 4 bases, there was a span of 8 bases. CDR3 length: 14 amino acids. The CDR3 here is CASSLTFTTGELFF. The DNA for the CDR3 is TGCGCCAGCAGCTTGACATTCACCACCGGGGAGCTGTTTTTT.

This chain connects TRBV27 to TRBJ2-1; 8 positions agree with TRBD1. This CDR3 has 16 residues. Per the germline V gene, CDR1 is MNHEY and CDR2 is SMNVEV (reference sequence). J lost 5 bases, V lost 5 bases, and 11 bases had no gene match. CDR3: CASSRLGPGQDNEQFF. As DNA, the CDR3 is TGTGCCAGCAGTCGCTTAGGGCCGGGACAGGACAATGAGCAGTTCTTC.

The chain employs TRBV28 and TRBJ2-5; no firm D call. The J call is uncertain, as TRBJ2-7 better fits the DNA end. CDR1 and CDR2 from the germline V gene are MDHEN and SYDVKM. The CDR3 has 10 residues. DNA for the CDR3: TGTGCCAGCAGTTTTGACGAGCAGTACTTC. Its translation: CASSFDEQYF.

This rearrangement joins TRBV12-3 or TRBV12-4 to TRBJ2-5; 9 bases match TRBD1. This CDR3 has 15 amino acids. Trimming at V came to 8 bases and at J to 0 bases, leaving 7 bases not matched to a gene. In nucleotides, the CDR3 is TGTGCCAGCCGTCGGACAGGGGTCTACCAAGAGACCCAGTACTTC. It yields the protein CASRRTGVYQETQYF.

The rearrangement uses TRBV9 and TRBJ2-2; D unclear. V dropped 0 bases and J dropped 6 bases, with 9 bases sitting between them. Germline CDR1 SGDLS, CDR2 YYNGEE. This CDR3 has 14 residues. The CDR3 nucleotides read TGTGCCAGCAGCGTAGCCGGAAGGTCCGGGGAGCTGTTTTTT. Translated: CASSVAGRSGELFF.

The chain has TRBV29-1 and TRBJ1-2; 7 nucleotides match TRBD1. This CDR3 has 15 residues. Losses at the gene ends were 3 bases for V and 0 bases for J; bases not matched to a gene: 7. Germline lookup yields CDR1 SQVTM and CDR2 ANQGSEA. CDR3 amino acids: CSVEGTENSNYGYTF. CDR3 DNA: TGCAGCGTTGAGGGGACAGAGAACTCTAACTATGGCTACACCTTC. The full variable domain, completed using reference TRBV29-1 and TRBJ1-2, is SAVISQKPSRDICQRGTSLTIQCQVDSQVTMMFWYRQQPGQSLTLIATANQGSEATYESGFVIDKFPISRPNLTFSTLTVSNMSPEDSSIYLCSVEGTENSNYGYTFGSGTRLTVV.

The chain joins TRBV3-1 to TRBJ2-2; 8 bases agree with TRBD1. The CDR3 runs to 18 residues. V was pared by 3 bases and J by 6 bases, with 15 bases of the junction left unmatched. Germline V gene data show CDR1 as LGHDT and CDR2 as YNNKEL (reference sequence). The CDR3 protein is CASSQVTGVTNDAGELFF. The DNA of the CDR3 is TGTGCCAGCAGCCAGGTGACAGGGGTGACGAACGATGCCGGGGAGCTGTTTTTT.

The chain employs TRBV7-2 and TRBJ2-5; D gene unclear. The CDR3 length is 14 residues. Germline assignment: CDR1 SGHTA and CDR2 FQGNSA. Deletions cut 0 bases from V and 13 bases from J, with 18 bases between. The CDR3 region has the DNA TGTGCCAGCAGCTTAGCAGTGGACCGGCGCATATCGTACTTC. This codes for CASSLAVDRRISYF.

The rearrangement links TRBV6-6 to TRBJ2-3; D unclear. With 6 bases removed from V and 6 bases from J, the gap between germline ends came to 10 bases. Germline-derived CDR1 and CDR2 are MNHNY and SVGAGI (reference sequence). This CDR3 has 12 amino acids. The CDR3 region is CASSSQVDTQYF. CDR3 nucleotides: TGTGCCAGCAGCTCACAAGTCGATACGCAGTATTTT.

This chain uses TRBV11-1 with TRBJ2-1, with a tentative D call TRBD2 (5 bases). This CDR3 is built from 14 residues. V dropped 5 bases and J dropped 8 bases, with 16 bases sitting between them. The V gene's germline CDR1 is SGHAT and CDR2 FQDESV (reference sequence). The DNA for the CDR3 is TGTGCCAGCAGCCTTGACCTAGCTTCGGATGAGCAGTTCTTC. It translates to CASSLDLASDEQFF.

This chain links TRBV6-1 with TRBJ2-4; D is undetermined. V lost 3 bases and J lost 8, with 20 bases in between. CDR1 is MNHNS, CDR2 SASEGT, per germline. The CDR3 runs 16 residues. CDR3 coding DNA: TGTGCCAGCAGTGACACGTCTGTCGCGGTTAGGGACATTCAGTACTTC. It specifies CASSDTSVAVRDIQYF.